These 15 T cell receptor beta chains were all obtained from the same sample, sequenced in a study of cytomegalovirus exposure and HLA in healthy donors. Primers included in the PCR were 60 Vbeta and 13 Jbeta primers. Sequencing used immunoSEQ multiplex PCR; TCRdb keeps in-frame clones, though not all of them. The top ten clones hold approximately 12% of a sample with around 68,000 clones, about 85% of them seen once. Material for sequencing was PBMCs. The receptors derive from a female donor in good health and CMV-seronegative.

This clone appeared a single time. The chain carries TRBV7-9 and TRBJ1-2; D is unresolved. Germline V gene sequence: CDR1 SEHNR, CDR2 FQNEAQ (reference sequence). The V end was cut by 1 base, the J end by 0 bases, with 9 bases between. The CDR3 is 15 amino acids. The CDR3 DNA reads TGTGCCAGCAGCTTAGGGTACAGAACTAACTATGGCTACACCTTC. This encodes CASSLGYRTNYGYTF.

This clone showed up just once. The rearrangement uses TRBV6-6 and TRBJ2-2; 8 bases align to TRBD2. The CDR3 contains 15 residues. Germline V gene data show CDR1 as MNHNY and CDR2 as SVGAGI (reference sequence). The trim removed 6 bases at V and 7 bases at J, leaving 10 bases unmatched. Here the CDR3 DNA reads TGTGCCAGCAGCGACGCCAGCGGGGGCAGCGGGGAGCTGTTTTTT. Protein: CASSDASGGSGELFF.

In its sample, this clone was seen a few times. The chain carries TRBV6-5 and TRBJ1-2; no firm D call. The CDR3 contains 15 residues. Germline CDR1 and CDR2: MNHEY and SVGAGI. V lost 6 bases and J lost 2, with 16 bases in between. The CDR3 region has the DNA TGTGCCAGCAGCCCCGGTGAGGGCGGGAACTATGGCTACACCTTC. Its protein product is CASSPGEGGNYGYTF.

V usage is TRBV2 and J usage is TRBJ2-3, with 7 bases lining up with TRBD1. Germline CDR1 and CDR2: SNHLY and FYNNEI. This CDR3 spans 15 amino acids. V gave up 5 bases and J gave up 0 bases; unmatched junction bases: 5. The CDR3 protein is CASSPQGISTDTQYF. The CDR3 bases are TGTGCCAGCAGTCCACAGGGGATTAGCACAGATACGCAGTATTTT.

This clone came up once. The J gene is TRBJ2-1, the V gene TRBV13; perhaps TRBD1 as D (6 bases). Germline values: CDR1 PRHDT, CDR2 FYEKMQ (reference sequence). Between the trimmed V and J ends, which lost 5 bases and 1 base, there was a span of 15 bases. The length of the CDR3 is 16 residues. The CDR3 bases are TGTGCCAGCAGCAAAGACAGGTCTCCGTCCTACAATGAGCAGTTCTTC. Translated: CASSKDRSPSYNEQFF.

V usage is TRBV19 and J usage is TRBJ1-2; maybe TRBD1 (6 bases). The V end was cut by 9 bases, the J end by 4 bases, with 33 bases between. Germline-derived CDR1 and CDR2 are LNHDA and SQIVND (reference sequence). The CDR3 has 19 residues. The CDR3 DNA follows: TGTGCCAGCTCTTGGGCAGGGTGGGGGGGGGCGGAGTTAGGCTATGGCTACACCTTC. Its protein is CASSWAGWGGAELGYGYTF.

This chain uses TRBV7-2 with TRBJ2-3; D might be TRBD1 (5 bases). The germline V and J ends were trimmed by 5 bases and 3 bases, with 12 bases remaining between them. This CDR3 region has 14 residues. Germline-derived CDR1 and CDR2 are SGHTA and FQGNSA. This chain's CDR3 is CASSPGFATDTQYF. In nucleotides, the CDR3 is TGTGCCAGCAGCCCAGGGTTTGCTACAGATACGCAGTATTTT.

The chain couples TRBV14 to TRBJ1-1; 9 positions match TRBD1. V trimming: 4 bases; J trimming: 3 bases; junction bases outside the gene matches: 6. Looked up from germline, CDR1 is SGHDN and CDR2 is FVKESK. The CDR3 runs 15 residues. This CDR3 is CASSRTGGPYTEAFF. The CDR3 DNA is TGTGCCAGCAGCCGCACAGGGGGCCCTTACACTGAAGCTTTCTTT. The complete variable domain, with remaining parts taken from reference TRBV14 and TRBJ1-1, reads EAGVTQFPSHSVIEKGQTVTLRCDPISGHDNLYWYRRVMGKEIKFLLHFVKESKQDESGMPNNRFLAERTGGTYSTLKVQPAELEDSGVYFCASSRTGGPYTEAFFGQGTRLTVV.

The chain recombines TRBV14 with TRBJ1-4; unclear D gene. Germline V lookup: CDR1 SGHDN, CDR2 FVKESK. The V and J ends lost 0 bases and 8 bases respectively, with 16 bases between them. The CDR3 length is 16 residues. For the CDR3, the DNA is TGTGCCAGCAGCCAAGATTTACCCCTAGGAGACGAAAAACTGTTTTTT. Protein: CASSQDLPLGDEKLFF.

J is TRBJ2-7 and V is TRBV6-1, with D possibly TRBD1 on 6 matching bases. V was pared by 6 bases and J by 5 bases, with 11 bases between. The CDR3 totals 12 residues. Germline V gene data show CDR1 as MNHNS and CDR2 as SASEGT. This CDR3 reads CASSLHRDEQYF. The CDR3 DNA follows: TGTGCCAGCAGCTTACACAGGGACGAGCAGTACTTC.

J is TRBJ2-5 and V is TRBV2, with TRBD2 as a possible D gene (7 bases). Trimming removed 7 bases from V and 5 bases from J, with 14 bases in between. The V gene's germline CDR1 is SNHLY and CDR2 FYNNEI. The CDR3 runs 13 residues. The CDR3 spells CASKGGGSETQYF. The CDR3 DNA reads TGTGCCAGCAAGGGGGGGGGATCGGAGACCCAGTACTTC.

V usage is TRBV27 and J usage is TRBJ2-2; TRBD2 matches 14 bases. This CDR3 region has 20 residues. The V gene end was trimmed by 5 bases and the J gene end by 3 bases; junction bases not matched to a gene: 14. Germline V lookup: CDR1 MNHEY, CDR2 SMNVEV (reference sequence). Here the CDR3 reads CASSPLTGTSGSRDTGELFF. CDR3 DNA: TGTGCCAGCAGTCCCCTCACCGGGACTAGCGGGAGCAGGGACACCGGGGAGCTGTTTTTT.

CDR3 sequence (DNA): TGCAGCGTGAGGGTTAGTAACACCGGGGAGCTGTTTTTT. It yields the protein CSVRVSNTGELFF. The chain uses TRBV29-1 and TRBJ2-2; possible D gene TRBD2, 5 bases. The CDR3 runs 13 residues. Between the trimmed V and J ends, which lost 6 bases and 2 bases, there was a span of 10 bases. CDR1 is SQVTM and CDR2 is ANQGSEA in the germline V gene.

The rearrangement links TRBV2 to TRBJ2-1; 9 nucleotides line up with TRBD2. Germline-derived CDR1 and CDR2 are SNHLY and FYNNEI. The CDR3 contains 14 residues. The V segment lost 8 bases and the J segment 5 bases; nucleotides outside the gene matches: 7. The CDR3 DNA follows: TGTGCCAGCCTACAGACTAGCGGTAACAATGAGCAGTTCTTC. Amino acid sequence: CASLQTSGNNEQFF.

This clone appeared a single time. The rearrangement links TRBV5-4 to TRBJ2-2; TRBD1 aligns across 8 bases. The CDR3 consists of 17 residues. Trimming at V came to 2 bases and at J to 4 bases, leaving 10 bases not matched to a gene. The germline V gene encodes CDR1 SGHNT and CDR2 YYREEE (reference sequence). CDR3 residues: CASSFGGQGSRTGELFF. The CDR3 nucleotides are TGTGCCAGCAGCTTTGGAGGACAGGGCTCCCGCACCGGGGAGCTGTTTTTT. Combining the CDR3 with reference TRBV5-4 and TRBJ2-2 gives the whole variable domain ETGVTQSPTHLIKTRGQQVTLRCSSQSGHNTVSWYQQALGQGPQFIFQYYREEENGRGNFPPRFSGLQFPNYSSELNVNALELDDSALYLCASSFGGQGSRTGELFFGEGSRLTVL.